This T cell receptor (beta chain) is from a study of Ad26.COV2.S vaccination and SARS-CoV-2 variants. Study outcomes and limitations: Breadth measured for non-spike TCRs was similar across vaccine and placebo recipients.

V lost 6 bases and J 3 bases, leaving 14 bases between the germline ends. Germline loops: CDR1 SNHLY, CDR2 FYNNEI. CDR3 length: 15 amino acids. A remark on this clone: The antigen remains unidentified.

Only in-frame clones appear in the TCRdb table, and some are missing; sequencing was by immunoSEQ multiplex PCR. The data show approximately 480,000 clones, approximately 88% seen once. Sample treatment: roughly 19 received Ad26.COV2.S at low or high dose, single or two shots; about 5 received placebo; per-sample allocation not given. Following the first vaccine or placebo injection, samples were taken on day 63. The sequence was obtained from a person between 18 and 60 years old who received the Ad26.COV2.S COVID-19 vaccine or a placebo. The rearrangement links TRBV2 to TRBJ2-2; perhaps TRBD1 as D (6 bases). The sample in question was peripheral blood, obtained in a trial of Ad26.COV2.S vaccine versus placebo. The CDR3 loop reads CASRDSRTYTGELFF. CDR3 nucleotides: TGTGCCAGCAGGGACAGTCGAACTTACACCGGGGAGCTGTTTTTT. Full variable domain (remainder filled in from reference TRBV2 and TRBJ2-2): EPEVTQTPSHQVTQMGQEVILRCVPISNHLYFYWYRQILGQKVEFLVSFYNNEISEKSEIFDDQFSVERPDGSNFTLKIRSTKLEDSAMYFCASRDSRTYTGELFFGEGSRLTVL.